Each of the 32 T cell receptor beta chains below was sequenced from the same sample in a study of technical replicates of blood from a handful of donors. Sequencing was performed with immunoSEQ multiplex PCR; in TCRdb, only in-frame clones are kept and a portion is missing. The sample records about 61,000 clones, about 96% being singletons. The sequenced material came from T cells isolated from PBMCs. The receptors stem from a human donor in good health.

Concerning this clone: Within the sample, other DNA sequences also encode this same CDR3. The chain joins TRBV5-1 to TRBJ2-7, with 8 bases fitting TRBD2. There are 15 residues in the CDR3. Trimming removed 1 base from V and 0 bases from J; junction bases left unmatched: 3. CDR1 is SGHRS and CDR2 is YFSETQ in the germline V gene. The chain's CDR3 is CASSLSSGSSYEQYF. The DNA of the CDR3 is TGCGCCAGCAGCTTGTCCAGCGGGAGCTCCTACGAGCAGTACTTC. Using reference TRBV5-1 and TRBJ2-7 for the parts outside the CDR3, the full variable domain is KAGVTQTPRYLIKTRGQQVTLSCSPISGHRSVSWYQQTPGQGLQFLFEYFSETQRNKGNFPGRFSGRQFSNSRSEMNVSTLELGDSALYLCASSLSSGSSYEQYFGPGTRLTVT.

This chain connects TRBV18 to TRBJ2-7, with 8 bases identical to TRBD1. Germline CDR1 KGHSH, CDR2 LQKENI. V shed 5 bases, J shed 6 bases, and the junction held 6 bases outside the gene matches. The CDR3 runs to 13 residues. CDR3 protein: CASSFPDRVEQYF. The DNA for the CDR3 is TGTGCCAGCTCATTCCCGGACAGGGTCGAGCAGTACTTC.

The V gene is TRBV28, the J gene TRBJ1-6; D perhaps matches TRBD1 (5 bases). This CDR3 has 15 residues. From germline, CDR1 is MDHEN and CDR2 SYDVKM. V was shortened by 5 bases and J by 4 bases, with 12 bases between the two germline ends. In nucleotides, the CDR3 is TGTGCCAGCAGTATCAGACAGACTTATAATTCACCCCTCCACTTT. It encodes CASSIRQTYNSPLHF. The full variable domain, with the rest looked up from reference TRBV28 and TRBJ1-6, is DVKVTQSSRYLVKRTGEKVFLECVQDMDHENMFWYRQDPGLGLRLIYFSYDVKMKEKGDIPEGYSVSREKKERFSLILESASTNQTSMYLCASSIRQTYNSPLHFGNGTRLTVT.

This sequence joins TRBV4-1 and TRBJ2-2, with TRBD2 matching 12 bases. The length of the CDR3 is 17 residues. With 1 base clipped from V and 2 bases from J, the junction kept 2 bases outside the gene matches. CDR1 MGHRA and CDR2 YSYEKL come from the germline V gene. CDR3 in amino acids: CASSQGTSGANTGELFF. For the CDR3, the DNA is TGCGCCAGCAGCCAAGGGACTAGCGGGGCCAACACCGGGGAGCTGTTTTTT.

CDR3 region: CASGLVFGQAFYGYTF. The CDR3 nucleotides read TGTGCTAGTGGTTTGGTATTCGGACAGGCGTTCTATGGCTACACCTTC. The V gene is TRBV12-5, the J gene TRBJ1-2; 7 nucleotides match TRBD1. CDR1 and CDR2 from the germline V gene are LGHNT and FRNRAP. The V segment lost 0 bases and the J segment 4 bases; nucleotides outside the gene matches: 8. The CDR3 is 16 residues long.

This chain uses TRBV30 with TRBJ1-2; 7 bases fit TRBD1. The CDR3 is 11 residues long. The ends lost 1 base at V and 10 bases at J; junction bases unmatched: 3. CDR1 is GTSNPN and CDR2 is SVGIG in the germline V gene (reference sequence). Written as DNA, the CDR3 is TGTGCCTGGAGTGGAGGGACAGTCTACACCTTC. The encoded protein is CAWSGGTVYTF.

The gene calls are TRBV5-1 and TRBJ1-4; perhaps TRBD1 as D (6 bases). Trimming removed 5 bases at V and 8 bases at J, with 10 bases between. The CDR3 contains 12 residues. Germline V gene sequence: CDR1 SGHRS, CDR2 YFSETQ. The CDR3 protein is CASRDSDEKLFF. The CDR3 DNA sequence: TGCGCCAGCAGGGACAGTGACGAAAAACTGTTTTTT.

The CDR3 loop reads CASSYRSGRPGEQYF. As DNA, the CDR3 is TGTGCCAGCAGTTATCGTAGCGGGAGGCCTGGGGAGCAGTACTTC. The chain links TRBV6-5 to TRBJ2-7, with 10 bases aligning to TRBD2. This CDR3 contains 15 residues. Germline CDR1 reads MNHEY; CDR2 reads SVGAGI. The V and J ends lost 3 bases and 7 bases, in that order; junction bases with no gene match: 9.

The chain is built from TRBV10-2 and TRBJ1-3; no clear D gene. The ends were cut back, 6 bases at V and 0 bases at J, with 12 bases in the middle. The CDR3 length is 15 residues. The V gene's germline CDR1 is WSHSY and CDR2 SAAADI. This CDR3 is CASSPGSYSGNTIYF. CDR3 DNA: TGCGCCAGCAGCCCAGGCAGCTACTCTGGAAACACCATATATTTT.

For the CDR3, the DNA is TGTGCCAGCAGTGGAACCCTAGAAGGTGAGGCTTTCTTT. This sequence encodes CASSGTLEGEAFF. The genes are TRBV25-1 and TRBJ1-1, with D unclear. The germline gives CDR1 MGHDK, CDR2 SYGVNS. The CDR3 sequence is 13 residues long. Deletions cut 4 bases from V and 11 bases from J, with 17 bases between.

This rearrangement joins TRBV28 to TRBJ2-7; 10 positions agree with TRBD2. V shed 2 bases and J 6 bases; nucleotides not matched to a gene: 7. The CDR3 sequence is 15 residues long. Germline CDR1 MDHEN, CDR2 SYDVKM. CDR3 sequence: CASSLGPGLAPEQYF. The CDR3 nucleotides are TGTGCCAGCAGTTTAGGACCGGGACTAGCGCCCGAGCAGTACTTC.

Written as DNA, the CDR3 is TGTGCCAGCAGCGTGGGGTCGGGGATTTATAGCAATCAGCCCCAGCATTTT. Its protein product is CASSVGSGIYSNQPQHF. The V gene is TRBV9, the J gene TRBJ1-5; unclear D gene. Germline assignment: CDR1 SGDLS and CDR2 YYNGEE. This CDR3 contains 17 residues. Trimming shortened V by 2 bases and J by 0 bases, and 15 bases separated the two germline ends.

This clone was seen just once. The DNA of the CDR3 is TGCGCCAGCAGTCCTGGGCCCGGGGAGCTGTTTTTT. It is translated as CASSPGPGELFF. This chain connects TRBV4-1 to TRBJ2-2; D remains ambiguous. CDR3 length: 12 amino acids. Germline V gene lookup returns CDR1 MGHRA and CDR2 YSYEKL. The V and J ends lost 6 bases and 6 bases respectively, with 8 bases between them.

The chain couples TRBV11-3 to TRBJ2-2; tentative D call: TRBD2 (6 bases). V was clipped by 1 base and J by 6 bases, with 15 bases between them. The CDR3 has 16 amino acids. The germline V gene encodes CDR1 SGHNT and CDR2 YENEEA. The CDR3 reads CASSLVSGAGSGELFF. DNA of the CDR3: TGTGCCAGCAGCTTAGTTTCGGGAGCAGGTTCCGGGGAGCTGTTTTTT. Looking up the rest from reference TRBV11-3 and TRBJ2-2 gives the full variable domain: EAGVVQSPRYKIIEKKQPVAFWCNPISGHNTLYWYLQNLGQGPELLIRYENEEAVDDSQLPKDRFSAERLKGVDSTLKIQPAELGDSAVYLCASSLVSGAGSGELFFGEGSRLTVL.

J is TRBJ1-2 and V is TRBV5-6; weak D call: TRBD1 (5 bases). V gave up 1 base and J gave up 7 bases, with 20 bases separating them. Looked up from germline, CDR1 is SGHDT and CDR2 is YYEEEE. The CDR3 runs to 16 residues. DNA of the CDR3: TGTGCCAGCAGCTTGAGGTTCGAACAGGTTCTAGGTGGCTACACCTTC. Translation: CASSLRFEQVLGGYTF.

As DNA, the CDR3 is TGTGCCAGCAGCCTACAGGGATACTATGGCTACACCTTC. Encoded protein: CASSLQGYYGYTF. The chain joins TRBV11-2 to TRBJ1-2; D may be TRBD1 (6 bases). Trimming shortened V by 5 bases and J by 3 bases, and 10 bases separated the two germline ends. The CDR3 runs 13 residues. Germline-derived CDR1 and CDR2 are SGHAT and FQNNGV.

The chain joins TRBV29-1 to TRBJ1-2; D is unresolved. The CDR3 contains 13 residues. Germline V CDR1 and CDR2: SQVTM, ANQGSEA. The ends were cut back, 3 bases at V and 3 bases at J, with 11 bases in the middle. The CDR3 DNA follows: TGCAGCGTTGAGAGGGAAGGAGACTATGGCTACACCTTC. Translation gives CSVEREGDYGYTF.

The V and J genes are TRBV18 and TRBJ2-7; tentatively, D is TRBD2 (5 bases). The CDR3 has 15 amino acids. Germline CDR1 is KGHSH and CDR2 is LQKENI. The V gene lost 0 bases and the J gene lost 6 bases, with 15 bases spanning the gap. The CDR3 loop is CASSPPASRGGEQYF. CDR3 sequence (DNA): TGTGCCAGCTCACCACCGGCGTCTAGAGGAGGCGAGCAGTACTTC.

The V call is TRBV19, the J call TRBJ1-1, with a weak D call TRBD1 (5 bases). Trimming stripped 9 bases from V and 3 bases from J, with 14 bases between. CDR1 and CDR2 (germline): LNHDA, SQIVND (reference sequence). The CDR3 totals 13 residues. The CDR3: CASGDLIHTEAFF. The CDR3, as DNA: TGTGCCAGCGGGGACTTAATTCACACTGAAGCTTTCTTT.

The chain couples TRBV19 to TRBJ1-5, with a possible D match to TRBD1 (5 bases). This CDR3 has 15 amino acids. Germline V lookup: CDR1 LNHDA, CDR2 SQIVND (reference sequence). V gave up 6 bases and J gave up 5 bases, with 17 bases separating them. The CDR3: CASRTDSPLYQPQHF. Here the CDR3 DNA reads TGTGCCAGTAGGACAGACAGTCCACTATATCAGCCCCAGCATTTT.

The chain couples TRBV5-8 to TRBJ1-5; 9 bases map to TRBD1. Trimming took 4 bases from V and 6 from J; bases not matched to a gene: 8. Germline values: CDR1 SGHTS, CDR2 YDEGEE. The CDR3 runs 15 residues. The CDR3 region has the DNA TGTGCCAGCAGCGCAAAGGGACAGGGATTTCAGCCCCAGCATTTT. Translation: CASSAKGQGFQPQHF.

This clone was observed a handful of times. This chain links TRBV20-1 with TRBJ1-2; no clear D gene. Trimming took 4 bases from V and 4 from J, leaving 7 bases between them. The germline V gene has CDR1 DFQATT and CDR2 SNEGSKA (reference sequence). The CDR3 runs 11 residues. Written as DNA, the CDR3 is TGCAGTGCTATCTACGTCTATGGCTACACCTTC. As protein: CSAIYVYGYTF.

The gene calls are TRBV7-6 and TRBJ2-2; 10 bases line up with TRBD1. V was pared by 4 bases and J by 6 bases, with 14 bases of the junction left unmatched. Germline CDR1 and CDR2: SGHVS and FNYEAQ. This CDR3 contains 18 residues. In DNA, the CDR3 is TGTGCCAGCAGCTCCCGATCACCGGGACAGGGGTACGCCGGGGAGCTGTTTTTT. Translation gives CASSSRSPGQGYAGELFF.

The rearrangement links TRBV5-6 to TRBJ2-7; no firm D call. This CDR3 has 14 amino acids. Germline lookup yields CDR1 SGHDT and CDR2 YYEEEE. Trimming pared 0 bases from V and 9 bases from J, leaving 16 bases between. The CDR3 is CASSLGLTASWQYF. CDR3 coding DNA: TGTGCCAGCAGCTTGGGTCTTACCGCGTCTTGGCAGTACTTC.

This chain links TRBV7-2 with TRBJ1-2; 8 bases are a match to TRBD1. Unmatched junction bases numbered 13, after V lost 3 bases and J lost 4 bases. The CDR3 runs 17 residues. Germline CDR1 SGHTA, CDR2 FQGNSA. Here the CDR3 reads CASSLTAHGTGTYGYTF. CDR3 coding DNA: TGTGCCAGCAGCTTGACAGCCCACGGGACAGGAACCTATGGCTACACCTTC.

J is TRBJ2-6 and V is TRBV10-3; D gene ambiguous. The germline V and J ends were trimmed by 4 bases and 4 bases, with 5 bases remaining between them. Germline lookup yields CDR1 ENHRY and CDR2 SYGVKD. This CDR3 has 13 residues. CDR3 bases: TGTGCCATCAGTGTATCCGGGGCCAACGTCCTGACTTTC. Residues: CAISVSGANVLTF.

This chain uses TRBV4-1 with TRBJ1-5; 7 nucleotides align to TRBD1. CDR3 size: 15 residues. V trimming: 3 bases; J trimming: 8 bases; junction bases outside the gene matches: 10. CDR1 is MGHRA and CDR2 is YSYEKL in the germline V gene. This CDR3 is CASSHEGGQIKPQHF. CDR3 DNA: TGCGCCAGCAGCCATGAAGGGGGCCAAATTAAGCCCCAGCATTTT.

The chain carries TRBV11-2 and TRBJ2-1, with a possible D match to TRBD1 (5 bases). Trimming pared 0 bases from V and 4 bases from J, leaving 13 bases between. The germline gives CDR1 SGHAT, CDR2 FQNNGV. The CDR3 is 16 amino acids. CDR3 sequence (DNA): TGTGCCAGCAGCTTAGAGGGCAGGGTGGCTTACAATGAGCAGTTCTTC. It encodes CASSLEGRVAYNEQFF.

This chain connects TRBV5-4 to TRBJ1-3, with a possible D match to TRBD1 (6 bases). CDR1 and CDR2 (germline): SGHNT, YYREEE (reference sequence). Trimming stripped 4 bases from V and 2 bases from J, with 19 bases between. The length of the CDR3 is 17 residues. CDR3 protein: CASSKGQRGPTGNTIYF. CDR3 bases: TGTGCCAGCAGCAAAGGACAGAGGGGCCCTACTGGAAACACCATATATTTT. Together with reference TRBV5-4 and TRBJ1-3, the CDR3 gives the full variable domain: ETGVTQSPTHLIKTRGQQVTLRCSSQSGHNTVSWYQQALGQGPQFIFQYYREEENGRGNFPPRFSGLQFPNYSSELNVNALELDDSALYLCASSKGQRGPTGNTIYFGEGSWLTVV.

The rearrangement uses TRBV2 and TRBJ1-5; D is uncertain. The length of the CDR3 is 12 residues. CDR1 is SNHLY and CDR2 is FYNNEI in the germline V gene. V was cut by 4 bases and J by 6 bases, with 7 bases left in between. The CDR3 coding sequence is TGTGCCAGCAGTGTGATGAGTCAGCCCCAGCATTTT. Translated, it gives CASSVMSQPQHF.

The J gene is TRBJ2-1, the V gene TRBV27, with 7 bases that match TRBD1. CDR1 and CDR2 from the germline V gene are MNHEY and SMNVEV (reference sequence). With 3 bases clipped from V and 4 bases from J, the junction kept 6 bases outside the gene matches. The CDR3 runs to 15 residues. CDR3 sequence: CASSFSRGPYNEQFF. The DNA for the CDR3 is TGTGCCAGCAGTTTTTCTAGGGGGCCATACAATGAGCAGTTCTTC.

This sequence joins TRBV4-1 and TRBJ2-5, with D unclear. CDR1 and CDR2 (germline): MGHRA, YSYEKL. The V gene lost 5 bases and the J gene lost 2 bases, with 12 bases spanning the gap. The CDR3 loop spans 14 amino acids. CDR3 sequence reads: CASSFELLQETQYF. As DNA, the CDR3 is TGCGCCAGCAGCTTCGAGCTGCTACAAGAGACCCAGTACTTC.